These T cell receptor beta chains were read from a single sample in a study of T cell responses to AZD1222 COVID-19 vaccine. Clones were sequenced by immunoSEQ multiplex PCR, and TCRdb holds only the in-frame ones, with some missing. The sample records roughly 110,000 clones, roughly 89% being singletons. Specimen: peripheral blood, collected on day 0 of AZD1222 vaccination. Receptors were obtained from an adult in good health. Both conserved end residues are part of each CDR3. The D gene is left open where the match is weak. Size tells how often a clone was seen (once, few, many) or the class of an expanded clone, and some rows leave it out.

NA | NA | TRBJ2-7 | TRBV11-3 | 13 | TGTGCCAGCAGCCACCCACAGGGCCACGAGCAGTACTTC | CASSHPQGHEQYF
TRBD1 | NA | TRBJ1-1 | TRBV19 | 13 | TGTGCCAGTAGTCTGGGCAGGGGGACTGAAGCTTTCTTT | CASSLGRGTEAFF
NA | NA | TRBJ2-3 | TRBV9 | 14 | TGTGCCAGCAGCGTCGGAATAGACACAGATACGCAGTATTTT | CASSVGIDTDTQYF
NA | NA | TRBJ1-6 | TRBV6-8 | 17 | TGTGCCAGCAGTTACGGGCAAATGAGCTCCTATAATTCACCCCTCCACTTT | CASSYGQMSSYNSPLHF
TRBD2 | NA | TRBJ2-1 | TRBV28 | 14 | TGTGCCAGCCGGGGGGGCGGGTACTACAATGAGCAGTTCTTC | CASRGGGYYNEQFF
NA | NA | TRBJ1-5 | TRBV12-1 | 16 | TGTGCCAGCAGCTTGGACCGGGACAGGAGCAATCAGCCCCAGCATTTT | CASSLDRDRSNQPQHF
NA | NA | TRBJ2-7 | TRBV15 | 15 | TGTGCCACCAGCAGAGATCGTCAAATTACCTACGAGCAGTACTTC | CATSRDRQITYEQYF
NA | NA | TRBJ2-7 | TRBV7-9 | 13 | TGTGCCAGCAGCTCGCAGGCTCCATACGAGCAGTACTTC | CASSSQAPYEQYF
NA | NA | TRBJ2-1 | TRBV19 | 14 | TGTGCCAGTCAAGGGAGGGGGAATTACAATGAGCAGTTCTTC | CASQGRGNYNEQFF
TRBD1 | NA | TRBJ1-2 | TRBV29-1 | 13 | TGCAGCATTCAAACAGGGGAAAGGGGTGGCTACACCTTC | CSIQTGERGGYTF
TRBD2 | NA | TRBJ2-5 | TRBV7-2 | 17 | TGTGCCAGCAGCTTAGTGGGGACTAGCGGGGGATCGAAGACCCAGTACTTC | CASSLVGTSGGSKTQYF
TRBD1 | NA | TRBJ1-6 | TRBV6-2/TRBV6-3 | 17 | TGTGCCAGCAGTACCCTGGAGGGGGCTTTTTCCTCTTCACCCCTCCACTTT | CASSTLEGAFSSSPLHF
NA | once | TRBJ1-1 | TRBV5-1 | 14 | TGCGCCAGCAGCCTAGGGACGGCGAACACTGAAGCTTTCTTT | CASSLGTANTEAFF
TRBD2 | NA | TRBJ2-2 | TRBV2 | 14 | TGTGCCAGCTCTCCGGGACTAGCCACCGGGGAGCTGTTTTTT | CASSPGLATGELFF
TRBD1 | NA | TRBJ2-3 | TRBV10-3 | 15 | TGTGCCATCAGCCCTAGGACAGGGTACACAGATACGCAGTATTTT | CAISPRTGYTDTQYF
NA | NA | TRBJ1-2 | TRBV6-6 | 10 | TGTGCCGGCTGGGGGCGGGGCTACACCTTC | CAGWGRGYTF
TRBD2 | NA | TRBJ2-1 | TRBV6-2/TRBV6-3 | 20 | TGTGCCAGCAGTTACCACCCGGGACTAGCGGGGGGCCTTTACGATAATGAGCAGTTCTTC | CASSYHPGLAGGLYDNEQFF
NA | NA | TRBJ2-7 | TRBV7-2 | 15 | TGTGCCAGCAGCTTAGGCCTGGGACTGAACTACGAGCAGTACTTC | CASSLGLGLNYEQYF
NA | NA | TRBJ2-5 | TRBV11-2 | 13 | TGTGCCAGCTCTCAGGGATGGGGGGAGACCCAGTACTTC | CASSQGWGETQYF
TRBD1 | NA | TRBJ1-2 | TRBV20-1 | 15 | TGCAGTGCTAGTCACTCAGGGACAGGGGGGGATGGCTACACCTTC | CSASHSGTGGDGYTF
NA | NA | TRBJ2-7 | TRBV9 | 12 | TGTGCCAGCAGCCCAGGGGGGGGTCGGCAGTACTTC | CASSPGGGRQYF
NA | NA | TRBJ1-4 | TRBV6-5 | 14 | TGTGCCAGCAGTTACTCGAGGGGAAATGAAAAACTGTTTTTT | CASSYSRGNEKLFF
NA | NA | TRBJ2-3 | TRBV6-5 | 11 | TGTGCCAGCAGGGGCACAGATACGCAGTATTTT | CASRGTDTQYF
NA | NA | TRBJ2-7 | TRBV28 | 13 | TGTGCCAGCAGTTTAGTAGCTATAGACGAGCAGTACTTC | CASSLVAIDEQYF
NA | few | TRBJ2-3 | TRBV6-2/TRBV6-3 | 13 | TGTGCCAGCAGTTACTCGTTAGCAGATACGCAGTATTTT | CASSYSLADTQYF
NA | NA | TRBJ1-2 | TRBV9 | 11 | TGTGCCAGCAGCGTACCCTATGGCTACACCTTC | CASSVPYGYTF
NA | NA | TRBJ1-2 | TRBV4-1 | 13 | TGCGCCAGCAGTGTTACAGGTGATCATGGCTACACCTTC | CASSVTGDHGYTF
NA | NA | TRBJ2-7 | TRBV27 | 11 | TGTGCCAGCGGATGGGGGCCCGAGCAGTACTTC | CASGWGPEQYF
NA | NA | TRBJ1-6 | TRBV12-3/TRBV12-4 | 12 | TGTGCCAGCAGTTTGTATAATTCACCCCTCCACTTT | CASSLYNSPLHF
NA | NA | TRBJ2-7 | TRBV29-1 | 13 | TGCAGCGTCCAAACAGGGAGGGACTACGAGCAGTACTTC | CSVQTGRDYEQYF
NA | NA | TRBJ2-5 | TRBV7-8 | 15 | TGTGCCAGCAGCCCTGGATTGACAGTCCAAGAGACCCAGTACTTC | CASSPGLTVQETQYF
NA | NA | TRBJ2-1 | TRBV7-9 | 12 | TGTGCCAGCAGCCTAGTCTTAGGTGAGCAGTTCTTC | CASSLVLGEQFF
NA | NA | TRBJ1-5 | TRBV7-2 | 15 | TGTGCCAGCAGCTTAGCAACATGGGGCAATCAGCCCCAGCATTTT | CASSLATWGNQPQHF
TRBD1 | NA | TRBJ2-7 | TRBV3-1/TRBV3-2 | 14 | TGTGCCAGCAGCCAAGCACGGGACAGCTACGAGCAGTACTTC | CASSQARDSYEQYF
NA | NA | TRBJ2-3 | TRBV19 | 12 | TGTGCCAGTAGTATAAGGGGAGATACGCAGTATTTT | CASSIRGDTQYF
NA | once | TRBJ1-2 | TRBV18 | 12 | TGTGCCAGCTCACGTAGGGGCGTTGGCTACACCTTC | CASSRRGVGYTF
NA | NA | TRBJ1-5 | TRBV28 | 15 | TGTGCCAGCAGCCAAGGGACGGGGAGCAATCAGCCCCAGCATTTT | CASSQGTGSNQPQHF
TRBD1 | NA | TRBJ2-7 | TRBV18 | 15 | TGTGCCAGCTCACCTAGCCGACAGGGGAATCAGGAGCAGTACTTC | CASSPSRQGNQEQYF
NA | NA | TRBJ1-2 | TRBV25-1 | 12 | TGTGCCAGCAGTCCCAGCTTGGGTGGCTACACCTTC | CASSPSLGGYTF
NA | NA | TRBJ1-1 | TRBV6-2/TRBV6-3 | 15 | TGTGCCAGCAGCTTATTCGGGACCGTGAACACTGAAGCTTTCTTT | CASSLFGTVNTEAFF
TRBD2 | NA | TRBJ2-3 | TRBV6-2/TRBV6-3 | 18 | TGTGCCAGCAGTTACTTCCCGGGACTAGCGGGATCCACAGATACGCAGTATTTT | CASSYFPGLAGSTDTQYF
NA | NA | TRBJ1-6 | TRBV7-2 | 15 | TGTGCCAGCAGCTTAGCGCGGCAGATGAATTCACCCCTCCACTTT | CASSLARQMNSPLHF